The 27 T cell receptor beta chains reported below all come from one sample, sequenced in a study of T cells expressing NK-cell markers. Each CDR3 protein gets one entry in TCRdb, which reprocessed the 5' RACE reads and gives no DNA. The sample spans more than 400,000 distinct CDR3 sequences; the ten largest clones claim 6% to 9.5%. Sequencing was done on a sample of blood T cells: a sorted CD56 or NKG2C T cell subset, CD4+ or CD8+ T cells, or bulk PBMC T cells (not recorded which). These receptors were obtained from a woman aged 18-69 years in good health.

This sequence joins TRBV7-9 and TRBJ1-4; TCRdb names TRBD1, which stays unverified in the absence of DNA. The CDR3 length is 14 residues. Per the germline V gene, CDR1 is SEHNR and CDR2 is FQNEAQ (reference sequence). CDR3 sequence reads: CASSLMGGREKLFF.

The chain's CDR3 is CASSPLWAGELFF. The V call is TRBV12-3 or TRBV12-4, the J call TRBJ2-2; TCRdb designates TRBD1, a call that cannot be tested without DNA. This CDR3 region has 13 residues.

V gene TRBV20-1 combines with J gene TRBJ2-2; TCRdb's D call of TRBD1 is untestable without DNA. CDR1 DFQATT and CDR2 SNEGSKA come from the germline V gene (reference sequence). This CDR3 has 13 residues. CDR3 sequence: CSASPGVTGELFF.

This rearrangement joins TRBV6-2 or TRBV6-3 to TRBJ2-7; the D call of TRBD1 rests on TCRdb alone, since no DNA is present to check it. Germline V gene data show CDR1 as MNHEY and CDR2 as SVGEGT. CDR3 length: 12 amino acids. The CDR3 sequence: CASSTGTGEQYF.

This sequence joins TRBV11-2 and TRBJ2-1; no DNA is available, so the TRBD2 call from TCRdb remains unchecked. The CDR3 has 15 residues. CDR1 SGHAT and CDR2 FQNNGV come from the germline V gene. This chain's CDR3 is CASSLVQRGGSEQFF.

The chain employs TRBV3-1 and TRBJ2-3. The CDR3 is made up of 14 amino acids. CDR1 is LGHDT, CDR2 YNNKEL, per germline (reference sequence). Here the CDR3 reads CASSQDIYTDTQYF.

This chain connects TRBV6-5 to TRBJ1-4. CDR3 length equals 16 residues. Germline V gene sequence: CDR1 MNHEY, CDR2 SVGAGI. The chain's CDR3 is CASSYSFSGLNEKLFF.

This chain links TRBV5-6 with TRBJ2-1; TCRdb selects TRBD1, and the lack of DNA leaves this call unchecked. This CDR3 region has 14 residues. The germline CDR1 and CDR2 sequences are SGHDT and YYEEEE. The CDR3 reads CASSRGTGVNEQFF.

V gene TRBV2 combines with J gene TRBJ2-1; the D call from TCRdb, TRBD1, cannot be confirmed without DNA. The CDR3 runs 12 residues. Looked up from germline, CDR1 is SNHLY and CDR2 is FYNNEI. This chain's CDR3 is CASSVWGAEQFF. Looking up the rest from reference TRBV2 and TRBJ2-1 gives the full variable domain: EPEVTQTPSHQVTQMGQEVILRCVPISNHLYFYWYRQILGQKVEFLVSFYNNEISEKSEIFDDQFSVERPDGSNFTLKIRSTKLEDSAMYFCASSVWGAEQFFGPGTRLTVL.

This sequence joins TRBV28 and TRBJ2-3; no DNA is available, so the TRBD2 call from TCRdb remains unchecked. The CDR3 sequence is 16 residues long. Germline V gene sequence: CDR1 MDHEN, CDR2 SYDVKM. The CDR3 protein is CASSQRTSGRLDTQYF.

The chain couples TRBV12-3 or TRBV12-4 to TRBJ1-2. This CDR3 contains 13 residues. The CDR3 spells CASSLGTLDGYTF.

The CDR3 here is CASSSPGGSNEKLFF. This sequence joins TRBV5-6 and TRBJ1-4; TCRdb returns TRBD1, unconfirmable since there is no DNA. Germline assignment: CDR1 SGHDT and CDR2 YYEEEE. The CDR3 sequence is 15 residues long.

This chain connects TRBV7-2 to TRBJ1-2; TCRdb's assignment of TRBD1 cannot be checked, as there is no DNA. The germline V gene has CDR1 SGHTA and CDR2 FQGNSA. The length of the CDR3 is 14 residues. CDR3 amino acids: CASGGDRGSYGYTF.

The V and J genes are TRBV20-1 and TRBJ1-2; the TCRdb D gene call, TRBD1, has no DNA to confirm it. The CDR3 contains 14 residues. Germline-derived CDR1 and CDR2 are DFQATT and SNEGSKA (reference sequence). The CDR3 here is CSASPPKGRGGYTF.

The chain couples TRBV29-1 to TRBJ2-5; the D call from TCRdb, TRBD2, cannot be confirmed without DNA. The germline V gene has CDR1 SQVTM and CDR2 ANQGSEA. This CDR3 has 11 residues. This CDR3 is CSVDAGETQYF. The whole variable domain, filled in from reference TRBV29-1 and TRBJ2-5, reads SAVISQKPSRDICQRGTSLTIQCQVDSQVTMMFWYRQQPGQSLTLIATANQGSEATYESGFVIDKFPISRPNLTFSTLTVSNMSPEDSSIYLCSVDAGETQYFGPGTRLLVL.

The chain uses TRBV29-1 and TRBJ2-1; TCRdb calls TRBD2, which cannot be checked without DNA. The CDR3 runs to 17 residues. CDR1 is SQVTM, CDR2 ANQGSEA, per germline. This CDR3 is CSALPLEGQLTYNEQFF.

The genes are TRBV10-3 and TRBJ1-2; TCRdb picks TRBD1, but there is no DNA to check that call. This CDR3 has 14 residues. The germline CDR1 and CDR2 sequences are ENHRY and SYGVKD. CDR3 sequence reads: CAISVLGAGYGYTF.

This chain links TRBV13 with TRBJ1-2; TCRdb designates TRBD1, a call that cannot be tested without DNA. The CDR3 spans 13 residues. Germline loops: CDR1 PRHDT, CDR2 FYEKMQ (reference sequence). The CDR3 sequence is CASSSAGSGGYTF.

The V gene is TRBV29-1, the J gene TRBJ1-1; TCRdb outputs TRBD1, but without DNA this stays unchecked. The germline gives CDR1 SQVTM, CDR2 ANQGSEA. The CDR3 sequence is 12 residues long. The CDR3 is CSVAGMSTEAFF.

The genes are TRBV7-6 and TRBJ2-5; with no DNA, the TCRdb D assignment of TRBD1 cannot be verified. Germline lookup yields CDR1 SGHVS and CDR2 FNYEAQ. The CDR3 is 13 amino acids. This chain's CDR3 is CASSFQGRETQYF.

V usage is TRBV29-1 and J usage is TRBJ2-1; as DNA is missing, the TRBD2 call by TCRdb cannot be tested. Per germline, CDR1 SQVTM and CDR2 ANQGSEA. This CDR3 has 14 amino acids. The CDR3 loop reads CSVALGGGMSEQFF.

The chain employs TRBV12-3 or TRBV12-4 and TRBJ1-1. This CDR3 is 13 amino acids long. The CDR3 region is CASSPPGGLKAFF.

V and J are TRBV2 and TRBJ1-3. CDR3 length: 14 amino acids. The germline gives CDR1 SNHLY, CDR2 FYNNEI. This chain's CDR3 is CAPAAAPPGNTIYF.

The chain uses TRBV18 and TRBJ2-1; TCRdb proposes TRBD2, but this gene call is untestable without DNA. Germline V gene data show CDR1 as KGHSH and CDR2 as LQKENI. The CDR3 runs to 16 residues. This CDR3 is CASSPSLGEGNDEQFF.

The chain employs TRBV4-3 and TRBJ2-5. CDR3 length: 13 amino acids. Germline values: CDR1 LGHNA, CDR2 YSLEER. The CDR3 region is CASSQRTQETQYF.

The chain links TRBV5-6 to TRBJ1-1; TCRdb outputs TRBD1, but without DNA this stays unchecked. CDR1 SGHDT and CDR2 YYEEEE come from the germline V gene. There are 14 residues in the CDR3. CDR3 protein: CASSPRGGGGEAFF.

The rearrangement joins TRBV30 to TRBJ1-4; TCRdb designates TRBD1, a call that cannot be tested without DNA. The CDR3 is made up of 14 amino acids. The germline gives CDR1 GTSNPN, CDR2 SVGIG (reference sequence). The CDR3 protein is CAWSIDRVGEKLFF.